Ten or more counts support the clone carrying this TCR beta chain. Germline V CDR1 and CDR2: SGHKS, YYEKEE (reference sequence). CDR3 length: 13 residues. V was clipped by 3 bases and J by 2 bases, with 9 bases between them. Preparation of the TCRbeta library involved a method that used unique molecular identifiers. TCRdb re-derived calls from the PCR reads in MiXCR, one entry per CDR3 protein. The sample has 640,000 or so distinct CDR3 sequences, approximately 16% seen once; the top ten hold about 1.1%. This sample is part of a study of T-cell reconstitution after alpha-beta-depleted transplantation in children.

The chain recombines TRBV5-5 with TRBJ2-7, with a tentative D call TRBD1 (5 bases). This TCR was sampled from a human donor who donated a stem cell graft to a child with acute myeloid leukemia. The material sequenced was PBMCs from the stem cell graft donor, taken from the stem cell graft. This chain's CDR3 is CASSSQEPYEQYV. The CDR3 DNA reads TGTGCCAGCAGCTCACAGGAACCCTACGAGCAGTACGTC.